This T cell receptor (beta chain) was recovered during a study of T cell clonality in common variable immunodeficiency. This CDR3 has 13 residues. Trimming took off 4 bases at V and 4 bases at J, with 12 bases between the two ends. Germline CDR1 SGHNT, CDR2 YYREEE (reference sequence). This clone was observed at least ten times. The CDR3 extends 3 residues past the end of the read, so its final part is completed from the germline J gene. Produced via immunoSEQ multiplex PCR; TCRdb's table is partial and in-frame only. The sample presents 35,000 to 55,000 clones, none singletons. Sequenced material: peripheral blood mononuclear cells. This receptor was identified in a person aged 18-70 years in good health. The chain combines TRBV5-4 with TRBJ2-7, with D possibly TRBD1 on 7 matching bases. The CDR3 bases that were read are TGTGCCAGCAGCGGACAGGAGGGATACGAG. Its protein is CASSGQEGYE. The full CDR3 reads CASSGQEGYEQYF.